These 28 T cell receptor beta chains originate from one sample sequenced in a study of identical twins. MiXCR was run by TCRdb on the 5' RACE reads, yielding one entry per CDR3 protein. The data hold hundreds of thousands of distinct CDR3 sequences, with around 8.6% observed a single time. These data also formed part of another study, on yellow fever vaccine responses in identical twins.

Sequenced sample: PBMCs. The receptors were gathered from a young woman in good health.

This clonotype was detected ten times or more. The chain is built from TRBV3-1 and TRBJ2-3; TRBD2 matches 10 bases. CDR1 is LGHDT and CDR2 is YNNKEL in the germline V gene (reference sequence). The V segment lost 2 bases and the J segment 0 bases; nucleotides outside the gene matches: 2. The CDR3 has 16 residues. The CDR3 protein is CASSQLAGVSTDTQYF. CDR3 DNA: TGTGCCAGCAGCCAACTAGCGGGGGTTAGCACAGATACGCAGTATTTT.

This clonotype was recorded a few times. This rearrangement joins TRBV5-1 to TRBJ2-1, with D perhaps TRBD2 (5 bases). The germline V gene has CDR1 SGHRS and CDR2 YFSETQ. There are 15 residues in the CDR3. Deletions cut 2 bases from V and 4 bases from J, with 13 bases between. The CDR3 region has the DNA TGCGCCAGCAGCTTTGACCCCGGGATTTACAATGAGCAGTTCTTC. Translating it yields CASSFDPGIYNEQFF.

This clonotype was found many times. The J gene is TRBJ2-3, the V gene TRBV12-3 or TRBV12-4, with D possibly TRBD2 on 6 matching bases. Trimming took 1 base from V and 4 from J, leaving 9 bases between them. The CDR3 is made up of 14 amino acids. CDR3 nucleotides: TGTGCCAGCAGTTTAGTTGCGGGATCAGATACGCAGTATTTT. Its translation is CASSLVAGSDTQYF.

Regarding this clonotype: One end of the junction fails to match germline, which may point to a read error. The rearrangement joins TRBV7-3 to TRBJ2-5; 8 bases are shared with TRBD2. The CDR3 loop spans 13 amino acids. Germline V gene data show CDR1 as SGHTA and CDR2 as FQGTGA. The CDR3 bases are TGTGCCAGCAGCTTATCTGGCGGGGGGATCCAGGTGTTC. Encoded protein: CASSLSGGGIQVF. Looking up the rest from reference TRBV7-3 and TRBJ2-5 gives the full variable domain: GAGVSQTPSNKVTEKGKYVELRCDPISGHTALYWYRQSLGQGPEFLIYFQGTGAADDSGLPNDRFFAVRPEGSVSTLKIQRTERGDSAVYLCASSLSGGGIQVFGPGTRLLVL.

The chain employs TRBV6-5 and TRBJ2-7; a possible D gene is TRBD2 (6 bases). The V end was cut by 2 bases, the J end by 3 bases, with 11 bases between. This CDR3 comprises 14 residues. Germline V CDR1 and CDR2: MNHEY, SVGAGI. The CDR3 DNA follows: TGTGCCAGCAGTTACACTAGCAGAAACTACGAGCAGTACTTC. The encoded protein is CASSYTSRNYEQYF.

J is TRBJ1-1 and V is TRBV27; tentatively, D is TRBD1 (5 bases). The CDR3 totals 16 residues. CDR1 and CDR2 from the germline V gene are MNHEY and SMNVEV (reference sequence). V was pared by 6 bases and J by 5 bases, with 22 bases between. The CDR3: CASRPGALGGGTEAFF. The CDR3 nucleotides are TGTGCCAGCAGACCCGGGGCGCTGGGGGGGGGGACTGAAGCTTTCTTT.

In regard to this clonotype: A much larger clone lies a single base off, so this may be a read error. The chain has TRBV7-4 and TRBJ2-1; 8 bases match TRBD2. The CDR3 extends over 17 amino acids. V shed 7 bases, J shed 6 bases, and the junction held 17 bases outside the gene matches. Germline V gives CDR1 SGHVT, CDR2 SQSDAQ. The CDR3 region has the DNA TGTGCCAGCACGCAAGGGCTAAGCGGGAGTTCGCGCAATGAGCAGTTCTTC. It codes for CASTQGLSGSSRNEQFF.

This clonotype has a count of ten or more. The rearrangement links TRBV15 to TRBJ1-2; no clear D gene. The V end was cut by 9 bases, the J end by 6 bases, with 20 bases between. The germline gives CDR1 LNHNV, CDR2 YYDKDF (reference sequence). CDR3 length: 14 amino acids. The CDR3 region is CATTVSWATDGYTF. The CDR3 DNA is TGTGCCACGACTGTGTCGTGGGCGACCGATGGCTACACCTTC.

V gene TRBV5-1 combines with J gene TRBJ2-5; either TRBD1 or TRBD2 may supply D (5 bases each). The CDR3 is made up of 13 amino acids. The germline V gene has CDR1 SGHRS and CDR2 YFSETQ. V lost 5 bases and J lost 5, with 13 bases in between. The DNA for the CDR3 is TGCGCCAGCAGAGGGAACTGGGGGGAGACCCAGTACTTC. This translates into CASRGNWGETQYF.

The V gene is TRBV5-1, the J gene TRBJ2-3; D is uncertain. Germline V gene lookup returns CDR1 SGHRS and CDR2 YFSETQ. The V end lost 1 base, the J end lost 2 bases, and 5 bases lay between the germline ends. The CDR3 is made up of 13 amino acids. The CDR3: CASSLKITDTQYF. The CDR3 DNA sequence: TGCGCCAGCAGCTTGAAGATCACAGATACGCAGTATTTT.

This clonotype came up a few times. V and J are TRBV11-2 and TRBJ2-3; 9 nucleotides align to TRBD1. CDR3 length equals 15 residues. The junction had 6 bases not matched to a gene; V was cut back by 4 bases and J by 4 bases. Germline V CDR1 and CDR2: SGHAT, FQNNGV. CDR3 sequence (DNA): TGTGCCAGCAGCTCCACGGACAGGGGCGCAGATACGCAGTATTTT. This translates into CASSSTDRGADTQYF.

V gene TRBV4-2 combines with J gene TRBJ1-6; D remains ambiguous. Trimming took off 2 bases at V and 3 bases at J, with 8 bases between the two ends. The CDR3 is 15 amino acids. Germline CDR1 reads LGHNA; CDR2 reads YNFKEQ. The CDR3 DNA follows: TGTGCCAGCAGCCAACAACAGAACTATAATTCACCCCTCCACTTT. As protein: CASSQQQNYNSPLHF.

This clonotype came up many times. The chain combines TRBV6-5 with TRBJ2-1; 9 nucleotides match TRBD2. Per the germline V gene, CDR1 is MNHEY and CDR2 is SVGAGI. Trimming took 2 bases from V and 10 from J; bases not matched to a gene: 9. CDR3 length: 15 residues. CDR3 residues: CASSYKAGGPGEQFF. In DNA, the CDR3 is TGTGCCAGCAGTTACAAGGCGGGAGGGCCTGGGGAGCAGTTCTTC.

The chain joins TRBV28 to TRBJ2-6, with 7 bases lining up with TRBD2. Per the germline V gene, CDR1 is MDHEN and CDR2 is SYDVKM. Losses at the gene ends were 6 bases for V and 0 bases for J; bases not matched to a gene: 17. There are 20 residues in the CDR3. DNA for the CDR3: TGTGCCAGCAGCTCTGGGGGGGTTATAGCTGCGGACTCTGGGGCCAACGTCCTGACTTTC. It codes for CASSSGGVIAADSGANVLTF. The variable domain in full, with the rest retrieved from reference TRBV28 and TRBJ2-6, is DVKVTQSSRYLVKRTGEKVFLECVQDMDHENMFWYRQDPGLGLRLIYFSYDVKMKEKGDIPEGYSVSREKKERFSLILESASTNQTSMYLCASSSGGVIAADSGANVLTFGAGSRLTVL.

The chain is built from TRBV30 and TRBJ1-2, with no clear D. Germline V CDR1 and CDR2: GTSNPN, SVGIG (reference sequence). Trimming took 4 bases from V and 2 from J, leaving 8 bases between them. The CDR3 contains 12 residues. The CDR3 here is CAWKDRNYGYTF. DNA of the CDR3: TGTGCCTGGAAGGATCGAAACTATGGCTACACCTTC. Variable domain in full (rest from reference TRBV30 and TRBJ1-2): SQTIHQWPATLVQPVGSPLSLECTVEGTSNPNLYWYRQAAGRGLQLLFYSVGIGQISSEVPQNLSASRPQDRQFILSSKKLLLSDSGFYLCAWKDRNYGYTFGSGTRLTVV.

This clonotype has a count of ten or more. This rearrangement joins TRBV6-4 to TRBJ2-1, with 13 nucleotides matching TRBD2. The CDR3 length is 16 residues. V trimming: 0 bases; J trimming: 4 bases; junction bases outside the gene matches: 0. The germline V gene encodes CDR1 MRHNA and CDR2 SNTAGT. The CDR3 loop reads CASSDSLAGGYNEQFF. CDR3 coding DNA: TGTGCCAGCAGTGACTCACTAGCGGGGGGGTACAATGAGCAGTTCTTC.

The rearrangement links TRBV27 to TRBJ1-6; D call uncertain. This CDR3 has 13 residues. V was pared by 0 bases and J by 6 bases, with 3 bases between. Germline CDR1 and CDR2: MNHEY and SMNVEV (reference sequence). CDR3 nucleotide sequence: TGTGCCAGCAGTTTATCGAGTAATTCACCCCTCCACTTT. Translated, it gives CASSLSSNSPLHF.

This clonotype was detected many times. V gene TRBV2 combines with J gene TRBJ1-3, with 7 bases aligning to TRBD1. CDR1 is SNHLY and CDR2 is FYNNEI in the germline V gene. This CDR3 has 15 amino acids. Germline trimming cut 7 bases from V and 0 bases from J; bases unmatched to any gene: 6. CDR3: CASTYRDSSGNTIYF. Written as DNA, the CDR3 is TGTGCCAGCACTTACCGGGACAGCTCTGGAAACACCATATATTTT.

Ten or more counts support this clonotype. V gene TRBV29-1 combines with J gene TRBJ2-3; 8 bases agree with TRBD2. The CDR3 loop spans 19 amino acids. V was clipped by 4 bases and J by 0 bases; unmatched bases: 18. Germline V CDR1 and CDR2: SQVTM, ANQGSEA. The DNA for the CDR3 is TGCAGCGTTGTTGGGCTAGCGGGCCCCCGGGCGACTAGCACAGATACGCAGTATTTT. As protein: CSVVGLAGPRATSTDTQYF.

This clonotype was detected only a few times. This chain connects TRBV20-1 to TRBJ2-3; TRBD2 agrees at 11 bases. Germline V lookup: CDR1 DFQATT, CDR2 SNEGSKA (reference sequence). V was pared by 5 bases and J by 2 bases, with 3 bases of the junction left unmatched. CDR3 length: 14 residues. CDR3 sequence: CSAYSGRATDTQYF. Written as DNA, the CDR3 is TGCAGTGCTTATAGCGGGAGGGCCACAGATACGCAGTATTTT.

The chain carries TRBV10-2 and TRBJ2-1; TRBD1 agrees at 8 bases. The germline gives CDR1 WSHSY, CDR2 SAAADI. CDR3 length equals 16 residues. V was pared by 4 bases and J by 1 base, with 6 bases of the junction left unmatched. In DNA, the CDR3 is TGCGCCAGCAGTGGGAGGGACAGGCTATCCTACAATGAGCAGTTCTTC. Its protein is CASSGRDRLSYNEQFF.

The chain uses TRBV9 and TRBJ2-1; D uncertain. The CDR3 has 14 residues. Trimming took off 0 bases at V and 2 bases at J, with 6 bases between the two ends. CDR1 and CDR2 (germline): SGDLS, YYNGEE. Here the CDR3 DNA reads TGTGCCAGCAGCGTAGAAGGTCCCTACAATGAGCAGTTCTTC. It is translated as CASSVEGPYNEQFF.

The CDR3 loop is CASSFRTTLGAGELFF. The CDR3 region has the DNA TGTGCCAGCAGTTTCAGGACGACCCTTGGGGCCGGGGAGCTGTTTTTT. This chain joins TRBV27 and TRBJ2-2; the D is unclear. V was pared by 3 bases and J by 6 bases, with 17 bases between. This CDR3 is 16 amino acids long. In germline, CDR1 is MNHEY, CDR2 SMNVEV (reference sequence).

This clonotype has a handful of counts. The CDR3 here is CASSLVTSGSKTQYF. In nucleotides, the CDR3 is TGTGCCAGCAGCTTAGTAACTAGCGGGAGCAAGACCCAGTACTTC. This chain links TRBV7-9 with TRBJ2-5; 11 bases match TRBD2. The CDR3 extends over 15 amino acids. V was clipped by 1 base and J by 6 bases; unmatched bases: 4. Germline V gene lookup returns CDR1 SEHNR and CDR2 FQNEAQ (reference sequence).

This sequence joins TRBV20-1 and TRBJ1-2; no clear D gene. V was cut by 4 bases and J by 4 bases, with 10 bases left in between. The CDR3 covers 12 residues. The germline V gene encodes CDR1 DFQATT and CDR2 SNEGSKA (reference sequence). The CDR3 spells CSAMTFVYGYTF. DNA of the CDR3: TGCAGTGCTATGACATTTGTCTATGGCTACACCTTC.

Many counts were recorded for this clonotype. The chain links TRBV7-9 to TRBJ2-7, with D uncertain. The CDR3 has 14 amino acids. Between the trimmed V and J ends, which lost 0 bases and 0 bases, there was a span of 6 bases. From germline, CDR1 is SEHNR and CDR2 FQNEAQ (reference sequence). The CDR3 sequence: CASSLAVNSYEQYF. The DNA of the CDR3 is TGTGCCAGCAGCTTAGCGGTCAACTCCTACGAGCAGTACTTC.

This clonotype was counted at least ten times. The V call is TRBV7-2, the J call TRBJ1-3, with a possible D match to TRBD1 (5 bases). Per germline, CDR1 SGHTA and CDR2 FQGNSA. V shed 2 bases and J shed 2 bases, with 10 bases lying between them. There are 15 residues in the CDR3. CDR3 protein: CASSLTPGTGNTIYF. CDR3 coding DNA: TGTGCCAGCAGCTTAACCCCAGGGACTGGAAACACCATATATTTT.

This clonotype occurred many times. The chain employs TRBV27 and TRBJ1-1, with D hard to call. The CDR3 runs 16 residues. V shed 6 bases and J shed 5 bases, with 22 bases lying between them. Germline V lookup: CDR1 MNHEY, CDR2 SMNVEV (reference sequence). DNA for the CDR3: TGTGCCAGCAGGCTTAGGGCAGCTTACATAGGGACTGAAGCTTTCTTT. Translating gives CASRLRAAYIGTEAFF.